The entry below gives a single T cell receptor beta chain sequence along with its context. Method: immunoSEQ multiplex PCR; TCRdb's copy keeps in-frame clones and lacks some. The repertoire includes approximately 35,000 clones, over 85% of them detected once, and around 0.4% sits in the top ten. The data were taken from a study of T cell changes during pregnancy in multiple sclerosis. The source is a female donor in good health, enrolled as a control in a pregnancy study. Sample: CD4+ T cells from peripheral blood mononuclear cells, taken in the second trimester of pregnancy.

The CDR3: CASSRAFSGGHYNEQFF. Here the CDR3 DNA reads TGCGCCAGCAGCCGCGCCTTTAGCGGGGGGCATTACAATGAGCAGTTCTTC. This sequence joins TRBV4-1 and TRBJ2-1, with 10 bases matching TRBD2. This CDR3 is built from 17 residues. V shed 4 bases, J shed 4 bases, and the junction held 10 bases outside the gene matches. Germline-derived CDR1 and CDR2 are MGHRA and YSYEKL.